This T cell receptor beta chain was documented in a study of blood T cells in healthy people across ages. This clonotype has just a few counts. The germline CDR1 and CDR2 sequences are SGDLS and YYNGEE. Deletions cut 6 bases from V and 0 bases from J, with 7 bases between. The CDR3 is 14 amino acids. Together with a sample-barcoded 5' primer, a J-beta primer mix was included in a second PCR lasting about 7 to 11 cycles. TCRdb processed the 5' RACE reads anew with MiXCR; each CDR3 protein has one entry. The data hold 1.5 million to 2 million distinct CDR3 sequences, with 49% observed a single time. The V and J genes are TRBV9 and TRBJ2-6; D unresolved. Input material: blood. The clonotype was recovered from a woman aged 40 to 50 in good health. The CDR3, as DNA: TGTGCCAGCAACGAGAACTCTGGGGCCAACGTCCTGACTTTC. It is translated as CASNENSGANVLTF.